The following is a T cell receptor (beta chain) sequence with its context. Enrolled through a virtual design, the participants were between about 18 and 100 years of age and came from under 30 US areas. This specimen belongs to a study of blood T cell repertoires in COVID-19. Looking at the study overall: From T cells, B-cell-depleted T cells, or PBMCs came the material, which was cDNA or gDNA.

Germline V gene data show CDR1 as SGHNT and CDR2 as YENEEA. J was trimmed by 1 base and V by 3 bases; bases with no gene match: 6. The CDR3 is 16 amino acids. Original handling: By means of reference gene primer amplification, nucleated cell counts were estimated. The data were produced by immunoSEQ multiplex PCR, yet TCRdb's version contains in-frame clones alone and is incomplete. V, J and clone size reflect that table, while D and trimming were determined from the DNA. Here the sample spans over 200,000 clones, roughly 80% being singletons. The chain combines TRBV11-3 with TRBJ2-5; TRBD2 matches 9 bases. Specimen: PBMCs or T cells enriched from blood (not recorded which). The receptor was derived from a man aged 60-69 years who had recovered from COVID-19. The CDR3 DNA follows: TGTGCCAGCAGCTTTCGGCAGCGGGGGGTCCAAGAGACCCAGTACTTC. It yields the protein CASSFRQRGVQETQYF.